This is a list of T cell receptor beta chains from one sample in a study of T cell responses to AZD1222 COVID-19 vaccine. Generated by immunoSEQ multiplex PCR, the TCRdb table keeps only in-frame clones and is missing some. The sample records approximately 90,000 clones, roughly 89% being singletons. The sequenced sample was peripheral blood, obtained on day 0 of AZD1222 vaccination. These receptors were taken from an adult in good health. CDR3s include the opening cysteine and the closing phenylalanine or tryptophan. Each record gives: V gene, D gene, clone size, CDR3 length, J gene, CDR3 protein, CDR3 DNA. A D gene is named only where the DNA matches it firmly. Not every row has a clone size; where given, it reads once, few, many or a size class.

v_gene: TRBV5-4
d_gene: TRBD1
abundance: NA
len: 16
j_gene: TRBJ1-1
CDR3aa: CASSPTGVSMNTEAFF
CDR3nt: TGTGCCAGCAGCCCCACAGGGGTTTCGATGAACACTGAAGCTTTCTTT

v_gene: TRBV10-3
d_gene: NA
abundance: NA
len: 13
j_gene: TRBJ2-5
CDR3aa: CAILGAAEETQYF
CDR3nt: TGTGCCATCCTGGGAGCGGCAGAAGAGACCCAGTACTTC

v_gene: TRBV7-9
d_gene: TRBD1
abundance: NA
len: 14
j_gene: TRBJ1-6
CDR3aa: CASSSRQGQSPLHF
CDR3nt: TGTGCCAGCAGCTCCCGACAGGGGCAATCACCCCTCCACTTT

v_gene: TRBV5-4
d_gene: NA
abundance: NA
len: 13
j_gene: TRBJ2-3
CDR3aa: CASTQRSTDTQYF
CDR3nt: TGTGCCAGCACGCAGCGGAGCACAGATACGCAGTATTTT

v_gene: TRBV6-1
d_gene: NA
abundance: NA
len: 15
j_gene: TRBJ1-4
CDR3aa: CASSEAFATNEKLFF
CDR3nt: TGTGCCAGCAGTGAAGCCTTTGCAACTAATGAAAAACTGTTTTTT

v_gene: TRBV12-3/TRBV12-4
d_gene: NA
abundance: NA
len: 13
j_gene: TRBJ1-2
CDR3aa: CASSLNLGYGYTF
CDR3nt: TGTGCCAGCAGTTTAAACTTGGGCTATGGCTACACCTTC

v_gene: TRBV2
d_gene: NA
abundance: NA
len: 13
j_gene: TRBJ1-1
CDR3aa: CASLYGVNTEAFF
CDR3nt: TGTGCCAGTCTTTATGGAGTGAACACTGAAGCTTTCTTT

v_gene: TRBV18
d_gene: TRBD1
abundance: NA
len: 14
j_gene: TRBJ1-1
CDR3aa: CASSGDRGATEAFF
CDR3nt: TGTGCCAGCTCAGGGGACAGAGGGGCCACTGAAGCTTTCTTT

v_gene: TRBV19
d_gene: NA
abundance: NA
len: 13
j_gene: TRBJ1-5
CDR3aa: CASAYSYNQPQHF
CDR3nt: TGTGCCAGTGCCTACTCATACAATCAGCCCCAGCATTTT

v_gene: TRBV12-3/TRBV12-4
d_gene: NA
abundance: NA
len: 12
j_gene: TRBJ1-1
CDR3aa: CASSREGTEAFF
CDR3nt: TGTGCCAGCAGTCGAGAGGGCACTGAAGCTTTCTTT

v_gene: TRBV7-3
d_gene: NA
abundance: NA
len: 17
j_gene: TRBJ1-4
CDR3aa: CASSSPTGPFRYEKLFF
CDR3nt: TGTGCCAGCAGCTCCCCGACAGGCCCATTCAGGTATGAAAAACTGTTTTTT

v_gene: TRBV29-1
d_gene: NA
abundance: few
len: 12
j_gene: TRBJ2-5
CDR3aa: CSVGLVEETQYF
CDR3nt: TGCAGCGTGGGACTGGTAGAAGAGACCCAGTACTTC

v_gene: TRBV10-3
d_gene: NA
abundance: NA
len: 14
j_gene: TRBJ2-7
CDR3aa: CAISSGMGDYEQYF
CDR3nt: TGTGCCATCAGCTCAGGTATGGGCGACTACGAGCAGTACTTC

v_gene: TRBV12-5
d_gene: TRBD1
abundance: NA
len: 15
j_gene: TRBJ1-5
CDR3aa: CASGAGTGTYQPQHF
CDR3nt: TGTGCTAGTGGTGCCGGGACAGGGACTTATCAGCCCCAGCATTTT

v_gene: TRBV5-4
d_gene: NA
abundance: NA
len: 13
j_gene: TRBJ1-1
CDR3aa: CASSLVGSPGAFF
CDR3nt: TGTGCCAGCAGCTTGGTCGGGTCGCCGGGGGCTTTCTTT

v_gene: TRBV14
d_gene: TRBD2
abundance: NA
len: 18
j_gene: TRBJ2-5
CDR3aa: CASSQMVRLAGARETQYF
CDR3nt: TGTGCCAGCAGCCAAATGGTGCGACTAGCGGGGGCCCGAGAGACCCAGTACTTC

v_gene: TRBV6-2/TRBV6-3
d_gene: NA
abundance: NA
len: 15
j_gene: TRBJ1-5
CDR3aa: CASSYPGAGNQPQHF
CDR3nt: TGTGCCAGCAGTTACCCTGGGGCAGGCAATCAGCCCCAGCATTTT

v_gene: TRBV5-5
d_gene: NA
abundance: NA
len: 13
j_gene: TRBJ1-1
CDR3aa: CASSYTGRTEAFF
CDR3nt: TGTGCCAGCAGCTACACAGGGAGGACTGAAGCTTTCTTT

v_gene: TRBV15
d_gene: TRBD1
abundance: NA
len: 16
j_gene: TRBJ1-5
CDR3aa: CATSRDGTEPSQPQHF
CDR3nt: TGTGCCACCAGCAGAGATGGGACAGAGCCTTCTCAGCCCCAGCATTTT

v_gene: TRBV13
d_gene: NA
abundance: NA
len: 12
j_gene: TRBJ2-5
CDR3aa: CASSLGVGTQYF
CDR3nt: TGTGCCAGCAGCTTGGGGGTCGGGACCCAGTACTTC

v_gene: TRBV28
d_gene: NA
abundance: NA
len: 11
j_gene: TRBJ2-7
CDR3aa: CASSYSYEQYF
CDR3nt: TGTGCCAGCAGTTACTCCTACGAGCAGTACTTC

v_gene: TRBV7-2
d_gene: NA
abundance: NA
len: 15
j_gene: TRBJ1-1
CDR3aa: CASSPTDQAATEAFF
CDR3nt: TGTGCCAGCAGCCCGACAGACCAAGCGGCCACTGAAGCTTTCTTT

v_gene: TRBV7-2
d_gene: NA
abundance: NA
len: 19
j_gene: TRBJ2-3
CDR3aa: CASSFESPGPPLPTDTQYF
CDR3nt: TGTGCCAGCAGCTTCGAGAGTCCGGGTCCACCCCTTCCCACAGATACGCAGTATTTT

v_gene: TRBV3-1/TRBV3-2
d_gene: NA
abundance: NA
len: 14
j_gene: TRBJ2-2
CDR3aa: CASSYSGNTGELFF
CDR3nt: TGTGCCAGCAGCTATAGCGGGAACACCGGGGAGCTGTTTTTT

v_gene: TRBV30
d_gene: NA
abundance: NA
len: 16
j_gene: TRBJ1-4
CDR3aa: CAWSVKKGGTNEKLFF
CDR3nt: TGTGCCTGGAGTGTAAAAAAGGGAGGGACTAATGAAAAACTGTTTTTT

v_gene: TRBV28
d_gene: NA
abundance: NA
len: 14
j_gene: TRBJ1-5
CDR3aa: CASSGFGGNQPQHF
CDR3nt: TGTGCCAGCAGTGGATTTGGCGGCAATCAGCCCCAGCATTTT

v_gene: TRBV11-2
d_gene: NA
abundance: NA
len: 17
j_gene: TRBJ1-2
CDR3aa: CASSLGGLRTTNYGYTF
CDR3nt: TGTGCCAGCAGCTTAGGCGGCTTACGGACAACTAACTATGGCTACACCTTC

v_gene: TRBV7-9
d_gene: NA
abundance: NA
len: 14
j_gene: TRBJ2-2
CDR3aa: CASRGVRATGELFF
CDR3nt: TGTGCCAGCAGAGGGGTGAGAGCGACCGGGGAGCTGTTTTTT

v_gene: TRBV28
d_gene: NA
abundance: once
len: 11
j_gene: TRBJ2-7
CDR3aa: CASSLEGEQYF
CDR3nt: TGTGCCAGCAGTTTAGAGGGCGAGCAGTACTTC

v_gene: TRBV2
d_gene: NA
abundance: NA
len: 14
j_gene: TRBJ1-6
CDR3aa: CASTREVSNSPLHF
CDR3nt: TGTGCCAGCACGCGGGAGGTCAGTAATTCACCCCTCCACTTT

v_gene: TRBV25-1
d_gene: TRBD1
abundance: NA
len: 16
j_gene: TRBJ2-5
CDR3aa: CASSEGGTGEQETQYF
CDR3nt: TGTGCCAGCAGTGAAGGGGGGACAGGGGAACAAGAGACCCAGTACTTC

v_gene: TRBV6-5
d_gene: TRBD1
abundance: NA
len: 12
j_gene: TRBJ1-5
CDR3aa: CASGTDYQPQHF
CDR3nt: TGTGCCAGCGGGACAGACTATCAGCCCCAGCATTTT

v_gene: TRBV19
d_gene: NA
abundance: once
len: 18
j_gene: TRBJ2-1
CDR3aa: CASSMYGVAFFRSNEQFF
CDR3nt: TGTGCCAGTAGTATGTACGGGGTCGCCTTCTTTCGGTCCAATGAGCAGTTCTTC

v_gene: TRBV11-2
d_gene: NA
abundance: few
len: 15
j_gene: TRBJ2-7
CDR3aa: CASSGLGERFYEQYF
CDR3nt: TGTGCCAGCAGCGGATTGGGGGAAAGGTTCTACGAGCAGTACTTC

v_gene: TRBV12-5
d_gene: NA
abundance: NA
len: 16
j_gene: TRBJ1-3
CDR3aa: CASGGRGLLSGNTIYF
CDR3nt: TGTGCTAGTGGGGGCAGGGGACTGCTCTCTGGAAACACCATATATTTT

v_gene: TRBV4-1
d_gene: NA
abundance: NA
len: 17
j_gene: TRBJ1-3
CDR3aa: CASSQVTGGFSGNTIYF
CDR3nt: TGCGCCAGCAGCCAAGTTACAGGTGGATTCTCTGGAAACACCATATATTTT

v_gene: TRBV5-1
d_gene: NA
abundance: NA
len: 16
j_gene: TRBJ2-7
CDR3aa: CASSTRGGTASYEQYF
CDR3nt: TGCGCCAGCAGCACGAGGGGGGGGACAGCCTCCTACGAGCAGTACTTC

v_gene: TRBV6-2/TRBV6-3
d_gene: NA
abundance: NA
len: 12
j_gene: TRBJ2-1
CDR3aa: CASSSRVDEQFF
CDR3nt: TGTGCCAGCAGTTCGCGGGTTGATGAGCAGTTCTTC

v_gene: TRBV7-8
d_gene: TRBD2
abundance: NA
len: 14
j_gene: TRBJ2-7
CDR3aa: CASSPRLAGNEQYF
CDR3nt: TGTGCCAGCAGCCCAAGACTAGCGGGGAACGAGCAGTACTTC

v_gene: TRBV28
d_gene: TRBD1
abundance: NA
len: 13
j_gene: TRBJ1-2
CDR3aa: CAILQGAGYGYTF
CDR3nt: TGTGCCATCCTTCAGGGGGCTGGGTATGGCTACACCTTC

v_gene: TRBV20-1
d_gene: NA
abundance: NA
len: 13
j_gene: TRBJ1-4
CDR3aa: CSASWRGGEKLFF
CDR3nt: TGCAGTGCTAGTTGGCGGGGTGGGGAAAAACTGTTTTTT